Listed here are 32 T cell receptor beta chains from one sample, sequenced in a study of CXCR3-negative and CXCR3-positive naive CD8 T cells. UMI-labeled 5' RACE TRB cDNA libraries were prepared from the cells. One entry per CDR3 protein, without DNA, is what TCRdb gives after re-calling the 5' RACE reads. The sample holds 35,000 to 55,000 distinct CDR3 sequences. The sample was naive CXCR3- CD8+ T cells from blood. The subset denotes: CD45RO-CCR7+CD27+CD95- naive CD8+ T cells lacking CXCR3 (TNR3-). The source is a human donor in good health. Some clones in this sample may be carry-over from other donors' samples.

CDR3 region: CSSRDRSNSPLHF. The chain carries TRBV20-1 and TRBJ1-6. Looked up from germline, CDR1 is DFQATT and CDR2 is SNEGSKA (reference sequence). This CDR3 comprises 13 residues.

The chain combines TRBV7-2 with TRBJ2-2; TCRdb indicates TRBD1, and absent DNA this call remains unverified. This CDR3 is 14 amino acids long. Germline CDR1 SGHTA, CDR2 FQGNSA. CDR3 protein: CASRTGGLGGELFF.

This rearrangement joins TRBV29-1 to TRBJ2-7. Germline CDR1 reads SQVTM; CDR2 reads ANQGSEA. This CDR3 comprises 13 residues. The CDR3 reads CSVEPTNSYEQYF.

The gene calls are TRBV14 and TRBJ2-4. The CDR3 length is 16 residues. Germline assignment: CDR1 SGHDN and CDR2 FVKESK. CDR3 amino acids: CASSQGGMGIKNIQYF.

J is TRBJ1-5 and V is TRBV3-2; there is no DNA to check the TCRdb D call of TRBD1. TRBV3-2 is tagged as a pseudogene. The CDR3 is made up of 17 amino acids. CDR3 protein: CASSQKEQGMTYQPQHF.

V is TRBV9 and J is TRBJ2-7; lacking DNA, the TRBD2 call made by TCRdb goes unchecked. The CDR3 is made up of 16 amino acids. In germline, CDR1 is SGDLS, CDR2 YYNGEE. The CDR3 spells CASTELDGTTTHEQYF.

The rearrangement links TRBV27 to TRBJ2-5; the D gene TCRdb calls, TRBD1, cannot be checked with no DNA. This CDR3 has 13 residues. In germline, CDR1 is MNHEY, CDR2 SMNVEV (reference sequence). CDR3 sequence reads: CASSFGGQETQYF.

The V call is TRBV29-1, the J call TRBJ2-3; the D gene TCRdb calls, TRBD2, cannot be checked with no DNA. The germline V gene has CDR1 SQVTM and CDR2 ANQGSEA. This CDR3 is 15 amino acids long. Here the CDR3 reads CSVEVARGYTDTQYF.

CDR3 amino acids: CSSRGDNEQFF. The chain employs TRBV29-1 and TRBJ2-1; TCRdb calls TRBD1, which cannot be checked without DNA. Germline V gives CDR1 SQVTM, CDR2 ANQGSEA. This CDR3 contains 11 residues.

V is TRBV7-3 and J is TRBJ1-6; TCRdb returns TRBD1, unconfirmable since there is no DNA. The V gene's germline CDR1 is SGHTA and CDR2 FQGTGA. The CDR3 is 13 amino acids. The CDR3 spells CASSLEGGSPLHF.

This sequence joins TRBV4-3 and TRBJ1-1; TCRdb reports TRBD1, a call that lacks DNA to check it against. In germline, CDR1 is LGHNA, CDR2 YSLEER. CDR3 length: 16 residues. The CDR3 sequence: CASSQEQIAAFTEAFF.

The CDR3 reads CASSYAGTLEQFF. The chain uses TRBV6-5 and TRBJ2-1; the D call from TCRdb, TRBD1, cannot be confirmed without DNA. The germline V gene has CDR1 MNHEY and CDR2 SVGAGI. This CDR3 spans 13 amino acids.

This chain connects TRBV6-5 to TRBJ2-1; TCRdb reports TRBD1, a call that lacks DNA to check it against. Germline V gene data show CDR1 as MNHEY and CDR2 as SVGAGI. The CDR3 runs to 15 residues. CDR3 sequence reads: CASSPDRGYYNEQFF.

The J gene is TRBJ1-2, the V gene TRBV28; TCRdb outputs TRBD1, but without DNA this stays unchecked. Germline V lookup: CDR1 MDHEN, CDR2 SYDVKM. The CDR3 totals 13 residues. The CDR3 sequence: CASSDRVLSGYTF.

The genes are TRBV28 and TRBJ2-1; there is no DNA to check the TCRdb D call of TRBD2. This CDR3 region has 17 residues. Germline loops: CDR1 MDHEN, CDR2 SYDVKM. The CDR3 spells CASSMGLAGGVYNEQFF. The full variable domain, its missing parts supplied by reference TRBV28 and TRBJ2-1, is DVKVTQSSRYLVKRTGEKVFLECVQDMDHENMFWYRQDPGLGLRLIYFSYDVKMKEKGDIPEGYSVSREKKERFSLILESASTNQTSMYLCASSMGLAGGVYNEQFFGPGTRLTVL.

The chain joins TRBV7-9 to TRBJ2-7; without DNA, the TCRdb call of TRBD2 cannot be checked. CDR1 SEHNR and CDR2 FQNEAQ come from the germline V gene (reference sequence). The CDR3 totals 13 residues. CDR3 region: CASSPGGLWEQYF. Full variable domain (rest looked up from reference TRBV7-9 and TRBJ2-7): DTGVSQNPRHKITKRGQNVTFRCDPISEHNRLYWYRQTLGQGPEFLTYFQNEAQLEKSRLLSDRFSAERPKGSFSTLEIQRTEQGDSAMYLCASSPGGLWEQYFGPGTRLTVT.

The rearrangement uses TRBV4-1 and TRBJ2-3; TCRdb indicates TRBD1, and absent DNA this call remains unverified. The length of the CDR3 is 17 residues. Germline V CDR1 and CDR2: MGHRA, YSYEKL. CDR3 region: CASSPPAGEILGDTQYF.

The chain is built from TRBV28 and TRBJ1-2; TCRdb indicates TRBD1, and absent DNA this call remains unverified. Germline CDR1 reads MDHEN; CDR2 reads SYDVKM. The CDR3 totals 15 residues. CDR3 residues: CASSFSRTDADGYTF.

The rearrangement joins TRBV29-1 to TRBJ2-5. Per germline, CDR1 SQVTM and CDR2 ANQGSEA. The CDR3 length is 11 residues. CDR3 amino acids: CSVGGEETQYF. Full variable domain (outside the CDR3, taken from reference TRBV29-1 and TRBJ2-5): SAVISQKPSRDICQRGTSLTIQCQVDSQVTMMFWYRQQPGQSLTLIATANQGSEATYESGFVIDKFPISRPNLTFSTLTVSNMSPEDSSIYLCSVGGEETQYFGPGTRLLVL.

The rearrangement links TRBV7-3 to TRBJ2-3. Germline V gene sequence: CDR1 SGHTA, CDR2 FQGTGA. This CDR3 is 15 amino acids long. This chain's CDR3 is CASSALDGFTDTQYF.

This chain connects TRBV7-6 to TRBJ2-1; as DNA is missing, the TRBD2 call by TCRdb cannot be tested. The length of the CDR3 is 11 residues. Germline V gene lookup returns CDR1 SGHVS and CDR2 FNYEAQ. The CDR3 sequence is CASSFGGEQFF. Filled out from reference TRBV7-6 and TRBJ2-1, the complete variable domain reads GAGVSQSPRYKVTKRGQDVALRCDPISGHVSLYWYRQALGQGPEFLTYFNYEAQQDKSGLPNDRFSAERPEGSISTLTIQRTEQRDSAMYRCASSFGGEQFFGPGTRLTVL.

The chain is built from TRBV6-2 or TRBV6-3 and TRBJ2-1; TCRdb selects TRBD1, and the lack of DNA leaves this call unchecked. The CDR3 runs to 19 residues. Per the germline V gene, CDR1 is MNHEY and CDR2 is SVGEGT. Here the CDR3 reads CASSYPRGSGGPSYNEQFF.

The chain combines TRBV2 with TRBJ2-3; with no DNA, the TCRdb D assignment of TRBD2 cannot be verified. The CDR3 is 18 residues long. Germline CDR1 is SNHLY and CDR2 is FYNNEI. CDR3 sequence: CASSLTSGGPSSTDTQYF.

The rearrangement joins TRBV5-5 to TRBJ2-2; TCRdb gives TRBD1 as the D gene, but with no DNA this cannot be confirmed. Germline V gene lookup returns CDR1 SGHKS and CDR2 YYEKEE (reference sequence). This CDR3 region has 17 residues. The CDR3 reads CASSPHGAGHEAGELFF.

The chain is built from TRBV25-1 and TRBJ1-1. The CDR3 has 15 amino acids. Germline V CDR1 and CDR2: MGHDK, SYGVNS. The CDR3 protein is CASSEPRAQNTEAFF.

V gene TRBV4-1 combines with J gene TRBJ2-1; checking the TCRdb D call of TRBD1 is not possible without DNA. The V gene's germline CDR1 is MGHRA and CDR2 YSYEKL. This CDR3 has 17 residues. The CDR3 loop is CASSPLGQVGPPNEQFF.

This CDR3 is CASSLQTYEQYF. The rearrangement joins TRBV25-1 to TRBJ2-7. From germline, CDR1 is MGHDK and CDR2 SYGVNS. The length of the CDR3 is 12 residues.

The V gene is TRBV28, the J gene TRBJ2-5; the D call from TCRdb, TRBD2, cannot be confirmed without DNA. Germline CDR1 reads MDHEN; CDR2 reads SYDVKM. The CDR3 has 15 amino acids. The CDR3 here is CASGPGLAGVETQYF.

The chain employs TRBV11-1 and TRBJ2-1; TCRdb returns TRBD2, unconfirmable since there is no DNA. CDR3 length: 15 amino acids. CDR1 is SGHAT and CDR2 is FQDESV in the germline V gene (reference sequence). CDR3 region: CASSLVGWTSPEQFF. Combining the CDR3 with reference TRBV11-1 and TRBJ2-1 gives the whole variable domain EAEVAQSPRYKITEKSQAVAFWCDPISGHATLYWYRQILGQGPELLVQFQDESVVDDSQLPKDRFSAERLKGVDSTLKIQPAELGDSAMYLCASSLVGWTSPEQFFGPGTRLTVL.

CDR3 protein: CASSPRWDQPQHF. The V gene is TRBV7-9, the J gene TRBJ1-5. There are 13 residues in the CDR3. Germline V gives CDR1 SEHNR, CDR2 FQNEAQ (reference sequence).

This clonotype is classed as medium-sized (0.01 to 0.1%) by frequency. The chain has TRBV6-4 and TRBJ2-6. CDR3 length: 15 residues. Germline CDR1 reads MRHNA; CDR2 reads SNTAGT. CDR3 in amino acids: CASSEEHSGANVLTF.

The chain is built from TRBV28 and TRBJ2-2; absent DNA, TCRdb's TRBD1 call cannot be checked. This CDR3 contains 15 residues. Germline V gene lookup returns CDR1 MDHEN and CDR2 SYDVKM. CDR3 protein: CASSLRGQRAGELFF.